By sample fraction, the clone carrying this TCR beta chain is medium-sized. CDR1 MGHRA and CDR2 YSYEKL come from the germline V gene. Losses at the gene ends were 4 bases for V and 6 bases for J; bases not matched to a gene: 1. The CDR3 is 13 residues long. These data are taken from a study of vaccination and CD4 T cells after COVID-19. Study context: Convalescent persons amounted to six males plus four females, two of whom were Hispanic.

Each CDR3 protein is one row after TCRdb ran MiXCR on the PCR reads. Of 15,000 to 20,000 distinct CDR3 sequences in the sample, about three fifths were seen once. The chain uses TRBV4-1 and TRBJ2-7; 12 positions agree with TRBD2. The clonotype was recovered from a human donor who had recovered from COVID-19. Sequencing was performed on CD4+ T cells from blood, taken after SARS-CoV-2 vaccination. The CDR3 DNA reads as TGCGCCAGCAGCCCGGGACTAGCGGGCGAGCAGTACTTC. Amino acid sequence: CASSPGLAGEQYF.